These 30 T cell receptor beta chains share one sample of origin, sequenced in a study of vaccination and CD4 T cells after COVID-19 (dated by TCRdb to 2022 to 2024). The library came from PCR. The run used an Illumina iSeq 100. DNA from cultured CD4+ T cells was subjected to TCR sequencing with the Oncomine TCR Beta short-read assay at the Johns Hopkins FTIC core. TCRdb redid the processing of the public reads, applying fastp at Q25 and MiXCR, and retained in-frame beta chains. Entries that share a CDR3 protein sequence are merged under the most common genes and DNA. The sample table holds several thousand distinct CDR3 sequences, of which roughly 36% were seen once. Around 21% of the sample comes from the top ten. The treatment or condition label of this sample denotes: roughly ten-day PBMC culture with coronavirus spike peptide pools or control peptides (ViraFEST assay). CD4+ T cells from unexposed donors were collected before the COVID-19 pandemic (2011-2018).

These TCRs are of unknown antigen specificity. Sample: CD4+ T cells from blood, cultured in vitro. These receptors originate from a human donor in good health.

This clonotype was recorded a few times. This chain joins TRBV25-1 and TRBJ1-1; possibly TRBD1 for D (5 bases). Trimming pared 6 bases from V and 8 bases from J, leaving 13 bases between. This CDR3 is 12 amino acids long. Germline V gene data show CDR1 as MGHDK and CDR2 as SYGVNS. This CDR3 reads CASRRTYEEAFF. CDR3 nucleotides: TGTGCCAGCAGACGGACATACGAGGAAGCTTTCTTT.

This clonotype occurred a few times. The chain has TRBV19 and TRBJ1-2; a weak D match, TRBD1 (6 bases). Germline loops: CDR1 LNHDA, CDR2 SQIVND (reference sequence). Trimming took 8 bases from V and 7 from J, leaving 14 bases between them. The CDR3 contains 12 residues. CDR3 sequence reads: CASQGGGRGYTF. The CDR3 DNA sequence: TGTGCCAGTCAAGGGGGGGGCCGTGGCTACACCTTC.

The CDR3 DNA reads TGTGCCCCCGGGGGAATCTACTACCCCCGGGAGACCCAGTACTTC. It yields the protein CAPGGIYYPRETQYF. V is TRBV6-4 and J is TRBJ2-5, with D maybe TRBD2 (6 bases). V was cut by 11 bases and J by 5 bases, with 24 bases left in between. Germline values: CDR1 MRHNA, CDR2 SNTAGT. This CDR3 spans 15 amino acids.

V usage is TRBV7-9 and J usage is TRBJ1-3, with D uncertain. This CDR3 region has 17 residues. Deletions cut 1 base from V and 0 bases from J, with 13 bases between. Germline V gene lookup returns CDR1 SEHNR and CDR2 FQNEAQ (reference sequence). The CDR3 nucleotides read TGTGCCAGCAGCTTAGTTCAGTGGGATCTCTCTGGAAACACCATATATTTT. Its protein is CASSLVQWDLSGNTIYF. The complete variable domain, with remaining parts taken from reference TRBV7-9 and TRBJ1-3, reads DTGVSQNPRHKITKRGQNVTFRCDPISEHNRLYWYRQTLGQGPEFLTYFQNEAQLEKSRLLSDRFSAERPKGSFSTLEIQRTEQGDSAMYLCASSLVQWDLSGNTIYFGEGSWLTVV.

This clonotype showed up just a few times. The chain carries TRBV6-5 and TRBJ1-1; TRBD1 might be the D (5 bases). Between the trimmed V and J ends, which lost 2 bases and 4 bases, there was a span of 14 bases. The CDR3 consists of 15 residues. CDR1 MNHEY and CDR2 SVGAGI come from the germline V gene. CDR3 DNA: TGTGCCAGCAGTTACACTGACAGCCCGCGCACTGAAGCTTTCTTT. Translated: CASSYTDSPRTEAFF.

This clonotype was detected only a few times. V and J are TRBV15 and TRBJ1-6, with D maybe TRBD1 (5 bases). Trimming removed 0 bases at V and 7 bases at J, with 16 bases between. Germline values: CDR1 LNHNV, CDR2 YYDKDF (reference sequence). There are 17 residues in the CDR3. The DNA for the CDR3 is TGTGCCACCAGCAGAGAAATTGGTACAGGCGGAAATTCACCCCTCCACTTT. Translated, it gives CATSREIGTGGNSPLHF.

Comments on this clonotype: A junction boundary mismatches the germline segment, possibly from a read error. The V call is TRBV7-9, the J call TRBJ2-7; D remains ambiguous. The germline gives CDR1 SEHNR, CDR2 FQNEAQ (reference sequence). The CDR3 has 11 amino acids. Here the CDR3 reads CASSLGVPRSF. In nucleotides, the CDR3 is TGTGCCAGCAGCTTAGGGGTCCCCAGGAGCTTC. Variable domain in full (rest from reference TRBV7-9 and TRBJ2-7): DTGVSQNPRHKITKRGQNVTFRCDPISEHNRLYWYRQTLGQGPEFLTYFQNEAQLEKSRLLSDRFSAERPKGSFSTLEIQRTEQGDSAMYLCASSLGVPRSFGPGTRLTVT.

This clonotype was recorded a few times. CDR3 DNA sequence: TGTGCCAGCAGCCAAGAGAACTATGGCTACACCTTC. This gives the protein CASSQENYGYTF. The chain combines TRBV14 with TRBJ1-2, with D unresolved. V lost 0 bases and J 2 bases, leaving 1 base between the germline ends. Germline V gene lookup returns CDR1 SGHDN and CDR2 FVKESK. The CDR3 has 12 amino acids.

In its sample, this clonotype was seen a few times. This chain connects TRBV7-9 to TRBJ1-1, with unresolved D. CDR1 SEHNR and CDR2 FQNEAQ come from the germline V gene (reference sequence). Trimming stripped 6 bases from V and 6 bases from J, with 8 bases between. The CDR3 is 11 residues long. The CDR3 DNA follows: TGTGCCAGCAGTTCAGAGGCTGAAGCTTTCTTT. Its protein product is CASSSEAEAFF.

This chain joins TRBV15 and TRBJ2-1; D is possibly TRBD1 (5 bases). V gave up 0 bases and J gave up 4 bases, with 13 bases separating them. There are 16 residues in the CDR3. CDR1 is LNHNV and CDR2 is YYDKDF in the germline V gene (reference sequence). The CDR3 DNA reads as TGTGCCACCAGCAGAGAGGCTGGGGCGTATTACAATGAGCAGTTCTTC. Its translation: CATSREAGAYYNEQFF.

V is TRBV7-3 and J is TRBJ2-3; tentative D call: TRBD2 (6 bases). Trimming shortened V by 5 bases and J by 4 bases, and 16 bases separated the two germline ends. Per the germline V gene, CDR1 is SGHTA and CDR2 is FQGTGA. This CDR3 region has 15 residues. CDR3 sequence (DNA): TGTGCCAGCAGCGCCCGGGGGACCGAGGCAGATACGCAGTATTTT. This encodes CASSARGTEADTQYF.

The rearrangement uses TRBV7-7 and TRBJ2-1, with D possibly matching TRBD1 (6 bases). The CDR3 runs to 14 residues. Germline CDR1 is SSHAT and CDR2 is FNYEAQ (reference sequence). V shed 2 bases and J shed 6 bases, with 11 bases lying between them. As DNA, the CDR3 is TGTGCCAGCAGCTTAACAGGGATGAGCAATGAGCAGTTCTTC. Encoded protein: CASSLTGMSNEQFF.

The CDR3 region has the DNA TGTGCCAGCAGCAAAAGCAGGGAGTCCCTTGGCTACACCTTC. Translation gives CASSKSRESLGYTF. The chain links TRBV7-2 to TRBJ1-2, with D possibly matching TRBD1 (5 bases). This CDR3 contains 14 residues. The V gene's germline CDR1 is SGHTA and CDR2 FQGNSA. Trimming took 5 bases from V and 7 from J, leaving 17 bases between them.

This chain uses TRBV20-1 with TRBJ1-2; D possibly corresponds to TRBD1 (5 bases). Trimming stripped 7 bases from V and 5 bases from J, with 20 bases between. The CDR3 totals 14 residues. Germline CDR1 is DFQATT and CDR2 is SNEGSKA (reference sequence). CDR3 DNA sequence: TGCAGTGTAAATAAGGGACTCAACCTTTATGGCTACACCTTC. Amino acid sequence: CSVNKGLNLYGYTF.

The V and J genes are TRBV7-2 and TRBJ1-2, with 12 bases lining up with TRBD1. Germline V gene lookup returns CDR1 SGHTA and CDR2 FQGNSA. V lost 1 base and J lost 8; bases outside the gene matches: 8. The CDR3 runs to 16 residues. As DNA, the CDR3 is TGTGCCAGCAGCTTAGTAGCGGGACAGGGGGCAGGAGGCTACACCTTC. It encodes CASSLVAGQGAGGYTF.

J is TRBJ1-2 and V is TRBV5-1; 8 bases match TRBD1. Germline V gives CDR1 SGHRS, CDR2 YFSETQ. This CDR3 contains 17 residues. V was clipped by 0 bases and J by 3 bases; unmatched bases: 10. DNA of the CDR3: TGCGCCAGCAGCTTGGGGCCAGGGGGCCATCGGGACTATGGCTACACCTTC. This codes for CASSLGPGGHRDYGYTF.

The V gene is TRBV7-9, the J gene TRBJ1-1; D call uncertain. The CDR3 totals 13 residues. V dropped 1 base and J dropped 0 bases, with 3 bases sitting between them. CDR1 and CDR2 from the germline V gene are SEHNR and FQNEAQ (reference sequence). The CDR3 region has the DNA TGTGCCAGCAGCTTAGACGTGAACACTGAAGCTTTCTTT. Protein: CASSLDVNTEAFF.

The chain uses TRBV5-1 and TRBJ2-3; maybe TRBD2 (5 bases). CDR1 is SGHRS, CDR2 YFSETQ, per germline. This CDR3 contains 15 residues. The germline V and J ends were trimmed by 4 bases and 4 bases, with 16 bases remaining between them. DNA of the CDR3: TGCGCCAGCAGCCCCCTAGCCGCGGTACCAGATACGCAGTATTTT. It codes for CASSPLAAVPDTQYF.

This clonotype was seen only a few times. The chain carries TRBV11-2 and TRBJ2-3, with D possibly TRBD1 on 6 matching bases. This CDR3 has 15 amino acids. Trimming removed 5 bases at V and 2 bases at J, with 14 bases between. Germline V gene sequence: CDR1 SGHAT, CDR2 FQNNGV. CDR3 DNA sequence: TGTGCCAGCAGCCGAGGGGACACCAACACAGATACGCAGTATTTT. This codes for CASSRGDTNTDTQYF.

This clonotype was observed a single time. The V gene is TRBV19, the J gene TRBJ1-1, with D hard to call. Germline lookup yields CDR1 LNHDA and CDR2 SQIVND (reference sequence). Trimming cost V 3 bases and J 0 bases, with 17 bases left between them. This CDR3 contains 17 residues. CDR3 DNA sequence: TGTGCCAGTAGTATGGTAGGATTAGGCAGTATGAACACTGAAGCTTTCTTT. This gives the protein CASSMVGLGSMNTEAFF.

The chain carries TRBV19 and TRBJ1-1; D not certain. V lost 3 bases, J lost 4 bases, and 6 bases lay in between. This CDR3 contains 12 residues. Germline V lookup: CDR1 LNHDA, CDR2 SQIVND (reference sequence). The chain's CDR3 is CASSIESTEAFF. The CDR3 region has the DNA TGTGCCAGTAGTATTGAAAGCACTGAAGCTTTCTTT.

The chain joins TRBV6-1 to TRBJ1-3; D is unresolved. The V gene lost 5 bases and the J gene lost 0 bases, with 8 bases spanning the gap. The length of the CDR3 is 14 residues. Germline V CDR1 and CDR2: MNHNS, SASEGT. The CDR3 coding sequence is TGTGCCAGCAGTCCTGAACCCTCTGGAAACACCATATATTTT. It is translated as CASSPEPSGNTIYF.

This clonotype was seen only a few times. The chain carries TRBV15 and TRBJ1-3, with TRBD1 matching 7 bases. The CDR3 has 15 amino acids. The germline gives CDR1 LNHNV, CDR2 YYDKDF (reference sequence). The J segment lost 2 bases and the V segment lost 1 base, leaving 2 bases of the junction unmatched. The chain's CDR3 is CATSRADRAGNTIYF. In nucleotides, the CDR3 is TGTGCCACCAGCAGAGCAGACAGGGCTGGAAACACCATATATTTT.

The J gene is TRBJ2-2, the V gene TRBV15, with D possibly being TRBD2 (7 bases). Trimming cost V 4 bases and J 6 bases, with 18 bases left between them. The CDR3 has 16 residues. The V gene's germline CDR1 is LNHNV and CDR2 YYDKDF (reference sequence). Here the CDR3 reads CATSKLWGGAAGELFF. CDR3 bases: TGTGCCACCAGCAAGTTATGGGGGGGGGCCGCCGGGGAGCTGTTTTTT.

The chain has TRBV5-8 and TRBJ1-5; D not certain. The germline V gene has CDR1 SGHTS and CDR2 YDEGEE. The CDR3 covers 16 residues. V was cut by 0 bases and J by 0 bases, with 10 bases left in between. The CDR3 region is CASSLAFGYSNQPQHF. CDR3 in DNA: TGTGCCAGCAGCTTGGCCTTCGGTTATAGCAATCAGCCCCAGCATTTT.

This chain links TRBV7-3 with TRBJ2-2; perhaps TRBD1 as D (6 bases). The CDR3 is made up of 14 amino acids. Per the germline V gene, CDR1 is SGHTA and CDR2 is FQGTGA. V was clipped by 6 bases and J by 4 bases, with 12 bases between them. CDR3 protein: CASRRGQSTGELFF. The CDR3 bases are TGTGCCAGCAGACGGGGACAATCCACCGGGGAGCTGTTTTTT.

By share, this clonotype ranks as medium-sized. The V call is TRBV9, the J call TRBJ1-1; 8 bases agree with TRBD1. Germline trimming cut 2 bases from V and 7 bases from J; bases unmatched to any gene: 1. Germline V gene sequence: CDR1 SGDLS, CDR2 YYNGEE. The CDR3 runs to 12 residues. The CDR3 reads CASSVDRGEAFF. The CDR3 DNA is TGTGCCAGCAGCGTCGACAGGGGTGAAGCTTTCTTT.

This clonotype was counted a few times. The chain recombines TRBV20-1 with TRBJ2-2; TRBD1 matches at 8 bases. CDR1 is DFQATT, CDR2 SNEGSKA, per germline (reference sequence). Losses at the gene ends were 0 bases for V and 7 bases for J; bases not matched to a gene: 10. This CDR3 spans 16 amino acids. The CDR3 loop is CSARDPRQGTNGELFF. In DNA, the CDR3 is TGCAGTGCTAGAGATCCCCGACAGGGGACGAACGGGGAGCTGTTTTTT.

The rearrangement joins TRBV7-9 to TRBJ2-7; D is perhaps TRBD1 (6 bases). This CDR3 has 17 amino acids. Germline V gene data show CDR1 as SEHNR and CDR2 as FQNEAQ (reference sequence). V was trimmed by 6 bases and J by 0 bases, leaving 21 bases between them. CDR3 sequence (DNA): TGTGCCAGCAGTCGCGGAGACTCGGGACACAGCTCCTACGAGCAGTACTTC. This translates into CASSRGDSGHSSYEQYF. The variable domain in full, completed from reference TRBV7-9 and TRBJ2-7, reads DTGVSQNPRHKITKRGQNVTFRCDPISEHNRLYWYRQTLGQGPEFLTYFQNEAQLEKSRLLSDRFSAERPKGSFSTLEIQRTEQGDSAMYLCASSRGDSGHSSYEQYFGPGTRLTVT.

The chain joins TRBV12-3 or TRBV12-4 to TRBJ1-5; TRBD1 might be the D (5 bases). V shed 3 bases and J shed 6 bases, with 12 bases lying between them. The CDR3 totals 14 residues. The CDR3 region is CASSLQGTGQPQHF. For the CDR3, the DNA is TGTGCCAGCAGTTTGCAGGGTACTGGTCAGCCCCAGCATTTT.